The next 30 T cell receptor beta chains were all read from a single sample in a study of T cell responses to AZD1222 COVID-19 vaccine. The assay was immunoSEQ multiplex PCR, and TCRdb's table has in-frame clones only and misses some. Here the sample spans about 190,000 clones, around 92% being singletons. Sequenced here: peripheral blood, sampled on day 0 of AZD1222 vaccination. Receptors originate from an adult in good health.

For the CDR3, the DNA is TGTGCCAGTCGGAGGAATGAAGCTTTCTTT. Translating gives CASRRNEAFF. This rearrangement joins TRBV7-9 to TRBJ1-1; D is unresolved. CDR3 length: 10 amino acids. V lost 9 bases to trimming and J lost 7 bases, with 9 bases between them. Per the germline V gene, CDR1 is SEHNR and CDR2 is FQNEAQ (reference sequence).

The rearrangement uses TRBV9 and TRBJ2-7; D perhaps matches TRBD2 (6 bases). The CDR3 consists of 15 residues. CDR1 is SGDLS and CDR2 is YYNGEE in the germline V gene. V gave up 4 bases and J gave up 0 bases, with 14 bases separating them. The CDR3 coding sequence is TGTGCCAGCAGCATCCGGGGGACGGCCTCCTACGAGCAGTACTTC. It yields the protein CASSIRGTASYEQYF.

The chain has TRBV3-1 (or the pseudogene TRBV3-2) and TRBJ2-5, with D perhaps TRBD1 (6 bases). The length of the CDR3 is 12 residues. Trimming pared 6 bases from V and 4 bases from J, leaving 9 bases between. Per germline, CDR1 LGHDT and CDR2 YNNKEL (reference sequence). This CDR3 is CASRDRIETQYF. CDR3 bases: TGTGCCAGCAGAGACAGGATAGAGACCCAGTACTTC.

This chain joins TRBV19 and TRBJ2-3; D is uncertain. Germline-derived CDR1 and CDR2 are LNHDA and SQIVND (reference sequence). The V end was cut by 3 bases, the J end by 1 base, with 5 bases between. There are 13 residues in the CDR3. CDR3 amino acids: CASSIVRTDTQYF. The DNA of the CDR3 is TGTGCCAGTAGTATCGTCCGCACAGATACGCAGTATTTT. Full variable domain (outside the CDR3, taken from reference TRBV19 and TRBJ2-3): DGGITQSPKYLFRKEGQNVTLSCEQNLNHDAMYWYRQDPGQGLRLIYYSQIVNDFQKGDIAEGYSVSREKKESFPLTVTSAQKNPTAFYLCASSIVRTDTQYFGPGTRLTVL.

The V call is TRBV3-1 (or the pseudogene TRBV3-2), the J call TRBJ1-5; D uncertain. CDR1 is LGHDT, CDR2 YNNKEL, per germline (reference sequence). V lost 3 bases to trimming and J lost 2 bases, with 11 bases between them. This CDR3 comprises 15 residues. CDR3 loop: CASSQEHMGNQPQHF. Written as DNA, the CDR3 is TGTGCCAGCAGCCAGGAACACATGGGCAATCAGCCCCAGCATTTT.

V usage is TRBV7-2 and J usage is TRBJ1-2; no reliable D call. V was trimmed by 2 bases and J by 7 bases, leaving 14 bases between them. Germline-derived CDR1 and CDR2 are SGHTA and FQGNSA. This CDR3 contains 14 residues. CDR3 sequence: CASSLNKAGPGYTF. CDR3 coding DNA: TGTGCCAGCAGCTTAAATAAAGCGGGCCCTGGCTACACCTTC.

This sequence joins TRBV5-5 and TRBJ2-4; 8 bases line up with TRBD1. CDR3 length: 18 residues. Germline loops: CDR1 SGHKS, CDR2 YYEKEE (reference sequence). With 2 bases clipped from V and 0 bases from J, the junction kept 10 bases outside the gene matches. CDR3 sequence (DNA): TGTGCCAGCAGCTTAGGACAGGGCGAAGTAGGAGCCAAAAACATTCAGTACTTC. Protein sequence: CASSLGQGEVGAKNIQYF.

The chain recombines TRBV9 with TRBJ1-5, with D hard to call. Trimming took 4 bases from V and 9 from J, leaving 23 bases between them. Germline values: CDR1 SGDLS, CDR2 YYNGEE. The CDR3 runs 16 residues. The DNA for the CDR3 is TGTGCCAGCAGCTCACAATCGGGCGGTCACTCGGGGCCCCAGCATTTT. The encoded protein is CASSSQSGGHSGPQHF.

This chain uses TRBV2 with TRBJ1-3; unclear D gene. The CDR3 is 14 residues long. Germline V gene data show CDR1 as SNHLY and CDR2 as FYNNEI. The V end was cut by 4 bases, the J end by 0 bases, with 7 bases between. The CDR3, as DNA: TGTGCCAGCAGTGTTCTGGCCTCTGGAAACACCATATATTTT. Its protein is CASSVLASGNTIYF.

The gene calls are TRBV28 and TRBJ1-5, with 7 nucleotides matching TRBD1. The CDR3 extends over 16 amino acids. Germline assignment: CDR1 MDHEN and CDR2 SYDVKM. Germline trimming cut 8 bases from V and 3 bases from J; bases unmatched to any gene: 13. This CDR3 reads CASRGADRAPNQPQHF. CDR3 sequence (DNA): TGTGCCAGCCGGGGCGCCGACAGGGCACCCAATCAGCCCCAGCATTTT.

Here the CDR3 reads CASSLQGTGAFF. DNA for the CDR3: TGTGCCAGCAGTTTACAGGGGACAGGGGCTTTCTTT. The rearrangement uses TRBV11-2 and TRBJ1-1; 9 positions match TRBD1. V dropped 6 bases and J dropped 11; count of bases not matched to a gene: 7. The CDR3 totals 12 residues. Germline values: CDR1 SGHAT, CDR2 FQNNGV. The full variable domain, its missing parts supplied by reference TRBV11-2 and TRBJ1-1, is EAGVAQSPRYKIIEKRQSVAFWCNPISGHATLYWYQQILGQGPKLLIQFQNNGVVDDSQLPKDRFSAERLKGVDSTLKIQPAKLEDSAVYLCASSLQGTGAFFGQGTRLTVV.

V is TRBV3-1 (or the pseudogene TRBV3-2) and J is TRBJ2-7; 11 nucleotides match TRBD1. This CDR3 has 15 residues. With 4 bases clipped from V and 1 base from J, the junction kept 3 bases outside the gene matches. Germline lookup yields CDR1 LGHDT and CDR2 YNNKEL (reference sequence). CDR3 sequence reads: CASSPRDRGSYEQYF. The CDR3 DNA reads TGTGCCAGCAGCCCCCGGGACAGGGGGTCCTACGAGCAGTACTTC.

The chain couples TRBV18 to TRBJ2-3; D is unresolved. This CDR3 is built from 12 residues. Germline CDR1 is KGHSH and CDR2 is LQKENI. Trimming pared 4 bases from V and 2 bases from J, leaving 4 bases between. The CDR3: CASSLVTDTQYF. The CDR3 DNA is TGTGCCAGCTCACTTGTCACAGATACGCAGTATTTT.

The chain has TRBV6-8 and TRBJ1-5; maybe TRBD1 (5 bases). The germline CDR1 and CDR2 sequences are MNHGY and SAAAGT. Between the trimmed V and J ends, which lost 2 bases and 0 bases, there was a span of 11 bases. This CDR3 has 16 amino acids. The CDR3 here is CASSYRGAGSNQPQHF. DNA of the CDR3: TGTGCCAGCAGTTACCGAGGGGCTGGTAGCAATCAGCCCCAGCATTTT.

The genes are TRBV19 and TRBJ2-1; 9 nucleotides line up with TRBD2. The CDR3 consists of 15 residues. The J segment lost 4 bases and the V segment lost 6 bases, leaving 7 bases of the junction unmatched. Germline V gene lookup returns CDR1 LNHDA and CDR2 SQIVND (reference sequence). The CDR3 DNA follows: TGTGCCAGTAGCAGCGTGACTAGCGGATACAATGAGCAGTTCTTC. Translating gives CASSSVTSGYNEQFF.

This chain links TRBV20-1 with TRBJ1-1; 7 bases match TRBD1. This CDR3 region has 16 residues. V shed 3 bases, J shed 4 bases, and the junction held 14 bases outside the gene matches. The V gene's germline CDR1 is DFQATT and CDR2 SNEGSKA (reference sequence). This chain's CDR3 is CSASEAGGSRGTEAFF. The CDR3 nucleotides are TGCAGTGCTAGTGAGGCAGGGGGAAGTCGGGGCACTGAAGCTTTCTTT.

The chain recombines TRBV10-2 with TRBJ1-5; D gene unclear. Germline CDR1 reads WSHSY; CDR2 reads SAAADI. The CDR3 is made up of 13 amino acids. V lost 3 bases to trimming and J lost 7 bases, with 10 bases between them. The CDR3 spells CASSDHAGQPQHF. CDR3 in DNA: TGCGCCAGCAGTGACCACGCGGGCCAGCCCCAGCATTTT.

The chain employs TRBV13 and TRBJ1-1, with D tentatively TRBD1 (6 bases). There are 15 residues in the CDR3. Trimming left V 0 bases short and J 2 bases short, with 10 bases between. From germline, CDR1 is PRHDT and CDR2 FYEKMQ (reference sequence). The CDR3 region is CASSLGAGANTEAFF. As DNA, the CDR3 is TGTGCCAGCAGCTTAGGGGCAGGGGCCAACACTGAAGCTTTCTTT.

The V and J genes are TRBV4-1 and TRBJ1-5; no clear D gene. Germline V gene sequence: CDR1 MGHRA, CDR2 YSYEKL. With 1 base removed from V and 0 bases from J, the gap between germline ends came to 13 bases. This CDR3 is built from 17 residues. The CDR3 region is CASSQVSQVYSNQPQHF. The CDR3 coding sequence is TGCGCCAGCAGCCAAGTATCTCAGGTTTATAGCAATCAGCCCCAGCATTTT.

CDR3 protein: CASSQHQNTEAFF. For the CDR3, the DNA is TGTGCCAGCAGTCAACACCAGAACACTGAAGCTTTCTTT. The rearrangement uses TRBV12-3 or TRBV12-4 and TRBJ1-1; D is uncertain. The CDR3 extends over 13 amino acids. V shed 5 bases and J shed 1 base, with 8 bases lying between them.

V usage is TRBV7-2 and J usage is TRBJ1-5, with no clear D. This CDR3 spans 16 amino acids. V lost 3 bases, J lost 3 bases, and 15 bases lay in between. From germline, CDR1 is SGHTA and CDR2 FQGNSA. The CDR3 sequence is CASSFGRRLNNQPQHF. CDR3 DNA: TGTGCCAGCAGCTTCGGGCGGCGTCTTAACAATCAGCCCCAGCATTTT. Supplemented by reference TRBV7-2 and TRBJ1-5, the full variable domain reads GAGVSQSPSNKVTEKGKDVELRCDPISGHTALYWYRQSLGQGLEFLIYFQGNSAPDKSGLPSDRFSAERTGGSVSTLTIQRTQQEDSAVYLCASSFGRRLNNQPQHFGDGTRLSIL.

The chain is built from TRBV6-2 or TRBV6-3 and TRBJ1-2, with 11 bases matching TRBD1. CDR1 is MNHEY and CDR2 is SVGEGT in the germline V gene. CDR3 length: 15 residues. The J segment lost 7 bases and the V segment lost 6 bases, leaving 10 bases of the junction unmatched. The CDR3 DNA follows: TGTGCCAGCAGCTGGCCCGGGACAGGGGGACCTGGCTACACCTTC. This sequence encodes CASSWPGTGGPGYTF.

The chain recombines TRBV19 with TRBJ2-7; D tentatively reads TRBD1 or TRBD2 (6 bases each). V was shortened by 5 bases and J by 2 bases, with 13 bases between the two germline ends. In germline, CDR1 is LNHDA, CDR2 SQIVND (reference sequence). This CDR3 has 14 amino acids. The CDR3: CASSGGQVPYEQYF. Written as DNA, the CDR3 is TGTGCCAGTAGTGGGGGGCAGGTACCCTACGAGCAGTACTTC.

CDR3 DNA sequence: TGTGCCAGCAGTGAAGACTGGATCGGGGAGCTGTTTTTT. Protein: CASSEDWIGELFF. This chain joins TRBV6-1 and TRBJ2-2; D is undetermined. Germline lookup yields CDR1 MNHNS and CDR2 SASEGT. This CDR3 contains 13 residues. Deletions cut 1 base from V and 7 bases from J, with 7 bases between.

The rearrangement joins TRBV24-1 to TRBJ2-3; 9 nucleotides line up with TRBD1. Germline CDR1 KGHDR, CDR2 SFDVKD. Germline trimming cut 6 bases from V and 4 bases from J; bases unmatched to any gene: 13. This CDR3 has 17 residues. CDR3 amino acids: CATSTAPGTGRADTQYF. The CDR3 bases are TGTGCCACCAGTACTGCCCCCGGGACAGGGAGGGCAGATACGCAGTATTTT.

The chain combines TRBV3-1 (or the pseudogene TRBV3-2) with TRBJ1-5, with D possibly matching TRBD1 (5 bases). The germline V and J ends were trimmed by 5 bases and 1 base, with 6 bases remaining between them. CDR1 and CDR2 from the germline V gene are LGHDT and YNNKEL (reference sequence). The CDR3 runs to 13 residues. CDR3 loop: CASSGGSNQPQHF. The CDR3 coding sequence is TGTGCCAGCAGCGGGGGAAGCAATCAGCCCCAGCATTTT.

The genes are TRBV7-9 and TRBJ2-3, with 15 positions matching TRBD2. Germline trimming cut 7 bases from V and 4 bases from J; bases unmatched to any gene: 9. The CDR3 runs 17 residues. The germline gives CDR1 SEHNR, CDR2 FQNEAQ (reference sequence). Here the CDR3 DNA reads TGTGCCAGCATCCTAGGACTAGCGGGGGGGCCTGCAGATACGCAGTATTTT. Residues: CASILGLAGGPADTQYF.

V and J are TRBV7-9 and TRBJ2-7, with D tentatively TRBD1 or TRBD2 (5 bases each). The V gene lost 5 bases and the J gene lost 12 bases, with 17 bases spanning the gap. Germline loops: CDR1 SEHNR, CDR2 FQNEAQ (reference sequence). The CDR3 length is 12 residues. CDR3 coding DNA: TGTGCCAGCAGCCGCGAGGGGCAGGGCGTGTACTTC. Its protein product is CASSREGQGVYF. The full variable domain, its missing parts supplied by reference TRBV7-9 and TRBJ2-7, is DTGVSQNPRHKITKRGQNVTFRCDPISEHNRLYWYRQTLGQGPEFLTYFQNEAQLEKSRLLSDRFSAERPKGSFSTLEIQRTEQGDSAMYLCASSREGQGVYFGPGTRLTVT.

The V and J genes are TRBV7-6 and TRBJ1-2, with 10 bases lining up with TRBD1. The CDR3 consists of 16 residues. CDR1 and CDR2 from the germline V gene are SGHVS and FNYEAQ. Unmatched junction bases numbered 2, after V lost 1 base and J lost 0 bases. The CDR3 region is CASSLEGTGANYGYTF. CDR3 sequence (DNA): TGTGCCAGCAGCTTAGAGGGGACAGGGGCTAACTATGGCTACACCTTC.

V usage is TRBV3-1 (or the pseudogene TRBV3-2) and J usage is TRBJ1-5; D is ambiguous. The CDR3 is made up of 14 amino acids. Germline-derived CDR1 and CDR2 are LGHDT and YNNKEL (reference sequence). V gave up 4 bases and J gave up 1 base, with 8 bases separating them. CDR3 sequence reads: CASSPTWSNQPQHF. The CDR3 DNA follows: TGTGCCAGCAGCCCGACGTGGAGCAATCAGCCCCAGCATTTT.